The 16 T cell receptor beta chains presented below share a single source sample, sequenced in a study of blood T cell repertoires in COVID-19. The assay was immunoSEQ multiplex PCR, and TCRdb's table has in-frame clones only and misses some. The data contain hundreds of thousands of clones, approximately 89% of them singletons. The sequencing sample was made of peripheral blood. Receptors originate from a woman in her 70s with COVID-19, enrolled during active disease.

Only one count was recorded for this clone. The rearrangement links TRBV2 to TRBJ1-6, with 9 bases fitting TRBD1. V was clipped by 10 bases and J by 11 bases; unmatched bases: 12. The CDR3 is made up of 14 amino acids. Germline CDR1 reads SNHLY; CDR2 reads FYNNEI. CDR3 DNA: TGTGCCACGTCCCGGGACAGGGTGGGAACACCCCTCCACTTT. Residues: CATSRDRVGTPLHF.

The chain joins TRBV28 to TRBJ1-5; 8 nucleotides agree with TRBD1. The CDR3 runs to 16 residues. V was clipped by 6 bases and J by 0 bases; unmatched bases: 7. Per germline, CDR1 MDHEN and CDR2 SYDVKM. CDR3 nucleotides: TGTGCCAGCAGCCCATTCGGACAGGGTAGCAATCAGCCCCAGCATTTT. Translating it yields CASSPFGQGSNQPQHF.

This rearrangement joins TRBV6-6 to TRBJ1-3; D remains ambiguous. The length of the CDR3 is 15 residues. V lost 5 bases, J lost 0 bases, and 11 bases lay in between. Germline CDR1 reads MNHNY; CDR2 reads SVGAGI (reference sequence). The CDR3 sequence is CASSRTPNSGNTIYF. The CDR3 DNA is TGTGCCAGCAGTCGCACACCGAACTCTGGAAACACCATATATTTT.

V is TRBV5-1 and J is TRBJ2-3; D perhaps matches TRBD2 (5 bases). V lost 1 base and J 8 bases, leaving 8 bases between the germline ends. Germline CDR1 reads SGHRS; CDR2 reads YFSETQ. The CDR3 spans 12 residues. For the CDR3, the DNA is TGCGCCAGCAGCTTGTGGGCGGGTACGCAGTATTTT. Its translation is CASSLWAGTQYF.

The chain's CDR3 is CASSLSDGGLNEQYF. CDR3 DNA: TGTGCCAGCAGTTTGAGTGACGGGGGTCTCAACGAGCAGTACTTC. The V and J genes are TRBV28 and TRBJ2-7; perhaps TRBD2 as D (6 bases). The germline V gene has CDR1 MDHEN and CDR2 SYDVKM. The CDR3 spans 15 residues. V lost 3 bases and J 5 bases, leaving 17 bases between the germline ends.

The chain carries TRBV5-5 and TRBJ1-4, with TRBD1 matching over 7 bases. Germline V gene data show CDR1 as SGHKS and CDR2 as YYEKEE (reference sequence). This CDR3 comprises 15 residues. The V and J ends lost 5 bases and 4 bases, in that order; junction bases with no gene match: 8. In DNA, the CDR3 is TGTGCCAGCAGGATGCCGGGACAGAGTAATGAAAAACTGTTTTTT. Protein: CASRMPGQSNEKLFF.

CDR3 loop: CAISDSRTQETQYF. As DNA, the CDR3 is TGTGCCATCAGTGATTCCCGTACTCAAGAGACCCAGTACTTC. This chain links TRBV10-3 with TRBJ2-5, with D hard to call. Germline lookup yields CDR1 ENHRY and CDR2 SYGVKD. The ends were cut back, 3 bases at V and 2 bases at J, with 10 bases in the middle. CDR3 length equals 14 residues.

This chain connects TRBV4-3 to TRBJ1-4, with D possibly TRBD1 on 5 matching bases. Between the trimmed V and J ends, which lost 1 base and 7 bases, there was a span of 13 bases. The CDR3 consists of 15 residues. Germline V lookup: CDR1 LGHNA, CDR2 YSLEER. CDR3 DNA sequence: TGCGCCAGCAGCCAAGCGGCAGGGTATAGTGAAAAACTGTTTTTT. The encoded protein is CASSQAAGYSEKLFF.

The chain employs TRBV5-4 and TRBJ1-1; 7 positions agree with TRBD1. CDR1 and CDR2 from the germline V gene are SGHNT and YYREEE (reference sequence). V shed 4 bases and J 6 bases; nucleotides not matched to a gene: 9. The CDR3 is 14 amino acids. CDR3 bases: TGTGCCAGCAGCCCTCAGACAGGGAAACCTGAAGCTTTCTTT. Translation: CASSPQTGKPEAFF.

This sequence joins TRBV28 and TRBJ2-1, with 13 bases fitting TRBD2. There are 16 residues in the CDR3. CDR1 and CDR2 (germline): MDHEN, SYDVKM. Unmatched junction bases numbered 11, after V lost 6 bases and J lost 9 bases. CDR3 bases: TGTGCCAGCAGGACTAGCGGGAGGTCCAGGAGGGGTGAGCAGTTCTTC. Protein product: CASRTSGRSRRGEQFF.

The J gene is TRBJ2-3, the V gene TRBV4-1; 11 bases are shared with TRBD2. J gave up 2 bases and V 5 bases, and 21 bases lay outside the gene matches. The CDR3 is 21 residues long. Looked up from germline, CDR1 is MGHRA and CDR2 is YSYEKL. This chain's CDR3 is CASSKGISSGRRYGITDTQYF. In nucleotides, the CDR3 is TGCGCCAGCAGCAAGGGGATTTCTAGCGGGAGGAGATATGGGATCACAGATACGCAGTATTTT.

The CDR3 reads CASSFLAGTGSYNEQFF. CDR3 DNA sequence: TGTGCCAGCAGCTTCCTTGCGGGGACTGGTTCCTACAATGAGCAGTTCTTC. The V gene is TRBV7-9, the J gene TRBJ2-1; D perhaps matches TRBD2 (6 bases). CDR3 length: 17 amino acids. V shed 3 bases and J shed 1 base, with 16 bases lying between them. The germline V gene encodes CDR1 SEHNR and CDR2 FQNEAQ (reference sequence).

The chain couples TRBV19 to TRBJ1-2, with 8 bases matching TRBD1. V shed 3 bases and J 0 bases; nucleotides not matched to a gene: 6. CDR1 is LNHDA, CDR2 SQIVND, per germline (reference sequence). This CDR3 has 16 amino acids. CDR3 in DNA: TGTGCCAGTAGTATTACCGGGACAGGTCCTAACTATGGCTACACCTTC. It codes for CASSITGTGPNYGYTF.

This CDR3 is CATMDRGEQYF. CDR3 coding DNA: TGTGCCACCATGGACAGGGGCGAGCAGTACTTC. This chain uses TRBV3-1 (or the pseudogene TRBV3-2) with TRBJ2-7; the match to TRBD1 covers 9 bases. From germline, CDR1 is LGHDT and CDR2 YNNKEL (reference sequence). V lost 10 bases to trimming and J lost 6 bases; unmatched junction nucleotides: 4. The CDR3 spans 11 residues.

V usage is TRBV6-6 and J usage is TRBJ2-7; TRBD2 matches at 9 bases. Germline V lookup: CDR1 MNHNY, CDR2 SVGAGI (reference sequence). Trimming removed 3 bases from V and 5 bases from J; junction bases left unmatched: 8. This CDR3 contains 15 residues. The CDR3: CASSYAAGGPNEQYF. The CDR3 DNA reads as TGTGCCAGCAGTTATGCGGCGGGAGGGCCCAACGAGCAGTACTTC.

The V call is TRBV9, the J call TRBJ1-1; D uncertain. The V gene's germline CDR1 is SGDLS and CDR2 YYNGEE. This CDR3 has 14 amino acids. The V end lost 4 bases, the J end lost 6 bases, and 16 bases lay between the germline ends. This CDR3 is CASSPRNVGSEAFF. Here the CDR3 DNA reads TGTGCCAGCAGCCCCCGTAATGTCGGGTCTGAAGCTTTCTTT.